Below are 30 T cell receptor beta chains sequenced from a single sample in a study of cytomegalovirus exposure and HLA in healthy donors. PCR employed 60 Vbeta and 13 Jbeta primers. Sequencing used immunoSEQ multiplex PCR; TCRdb keeps in-frame clones, though not all of them. The top ten clones hold less than 4% of a sample with about 300,000 clones, around 86% of them seen once. The sequencing sample was made of PBMCs. Receptors originate from a man aged 40-50 years in good health and CMV-seropositive.

V usage is TRBV9 and J usage is TRBJ2-7; 14 bases agree with TRBD2. In germline, CDR1 is SGDLS, CDR2 YYNGEE. This CDR3 has 15 amino acids. The junction had 7 bases not matched to a gene; V was cut back by 4 bases and J by 7 bases. CDR3 sequence: CASSPGTSGRREQYF. The CDR3 DNA follows: TGTGCCAGCAGCCCGGGGACTAGCGGGAGAAGGGAGCAGTACTTC.

The chain links TRBV5-1 to TRBJ1-1; no reliable D call. V shed 1 base and J shed 0 bases, with 13 bases lying between them. The V gene's germline CDR1 is SGHRS and CDR2 YFSETQ. This CDR3 spans 16 amino acids. The CDR3 protein is CASSLTPRGMNTEAFF. As DNA, the CDR3 is TGCGCCAGCAGCTTGACCCCCCGGGGAATGAACACTGAAGCTTTCTTT.

This chain connects TRBV5-1 to TRBJ2-5, with TRBD2 identical over 14 bases. After removal of 4 bases from V and 4 bases from J, the junction contained 6 bases not matched to a gene. CDR1 is SGHRS, CDR2 YFSETQ, per germline. The CDR3 totals 16 residues. The CDR3 region is CASSRTSGRSGETQYF. Here the CDR3 DNA reads TGCGCCAGCAGCCGGACTAGCGGGAGGTCGGGAGAGACCCAGTACTTC.

This clone has more than one count but fewer than ten. The chain combines TRBV28 with TRBJ2-7, with 7 bases matching TRBD1. Germline V gene sequence: CDR1 MDHEN, CDR2 SYDVKM. This CDR3 comprises 18 residues. V was clipped by 5 bases and J by 3 bases; unmatched bases: 19. The CDR3 reads CASSAPILRGRRGYEQYF. The CDR3 coding sequence is TGTGCCAGCAGTGCACCCATTTTGAGGGGGCGGCGAGGCTACGAGCAGTACTTC.

J is TRBJ2-1 and V is TRBV6-4, with 10 bases matching TRBD2. Trimming at V came to 0 bases and at J to 7 bases, leaving 15 bases not matched to a gene. Germline assignment: CDR1 MRHNA and CDR2 SNTAGT. CDR3 length equals 19 residues. CDR3 bases: TGTGCCAGCAGTGACTCCCCCGAGTCCCCGGGACTAGCGTCAAATGAGCAGTTCTTC. Encoded protein: CASSDSPESPGLASNEQFF.

V gene TRBV19 combines with J gene TRBJ2-7; 8 nucleotides agree with TRBD2. The germline gives CDR1 LNHDA, CDR2 SQIVND (reference sequence). The CDR3 sequence is 16 residues long. J gave up 2 bases and V 3 bases, and 9 bases lay outside the gene matches. The CDR3, as DNA: TGTGCCAGTAGTATGCTGGTCTTAGCGGGGACCTACGAGCAGTACTTC. Protein sequence: CASSMLVLAGTYEQYF.

The chain couples TRBV27 to TRBJ2-7, with 12 bases lining up with TRBD2. Germline trimming cut 0 bases from V and 5 bases from J; bases unmatched to any gene: 8. From germline, CDR1 is MNHEY and CDR2 SMNVEV (reference sequence). The CDR3 spans 17 residues. Written as DNA, the CDR3 is TGTGCCAGCAGTTTATCTTTGACTAGCGGGAGTTTCAACGAGCAGTACTTC. As protein: CASSLSLTSGSFNEQYF.

The V call is TRBV7-6, the J call TRBJ2-5, with 13 positions matching TRBD2. This CDR3 has 16 amino acids. Losses at the gene ends were 4 bases for V and 4 bases for J; bases not matched to a gene: 6. Germline assignment: CDR1 SGHVS and CDR2 FNYEAQ. CDR3 loop: CASSYETSGRRETQYF. The CDR3 nucleotides read TGTGCCAGCAGCTACGAGACTAGCGGGAGGAGAGAGACCCAGTACTTC. Filled out from reference TRBV7-6 and TRBJ2-5, the complete variable domain reads GAGVSQSPRYKVTKRGQDVALRCDPISGHVSLYWYRQALGQGPEFLTYFNYEAQQDKSGLPNDRFSAERPEGSISTLTIQRTEQRDSAMYRCASSYETSGRRETQYFGPGTRLLVL.

The chain recombines TRBV4-3 with TRBJ2-5; the match to TRBD1 covers 7 bases. Germline-derived CDR1 and CDR2 are LGHNA and YSLEER. Losses at the gene ends were 4 bases for V and 5 bases for J; bases not matched to a gene: 10. The CDR3 is 15 amino acids. This CDR3 is CASSLPGQQWETQYF. For the CDR3, the DNA is TGCGCCAGCAGCCTTCCGGGACAGCAGTGGGAGACCCAGTACTTC.

The CDR3 bases are TGTGCCAGCAGCTTAGCCCGGGCGGGAGGAGGGTACAATGAGCAGTTCTTC. It specifies CASSLARAGGGYNEQFF. This chain uses TRBV7-6 with TRBJ2-1; 8 bases are a match to TRBD2. The J segment lost 4 bases and the V segment lost 0 bases, leaving 8 bases of the junction unmatched. CDR1 and CDR2 (germline): SGHVS, FNYEAQ. The CDR3 totals 17 residues.

This chain connects TRBV28 to TRBJ2-1; TRBD2 agrees at 13 bases. The CDR3 is 15 amino acids. V shed 6 bases, J shed 4 bases, and the junction held 3 bases outside the gene matches. CDR1 and CDR2 (germline): MDHEN, SYDVKM. CDR3 nucleotides: TGTGCCAGCAGGGTACTAGCGGGAGGGTACAATGAGCAGTTCTTC. Translating gives CASRVLAGGYNEQFF.

This rearrangement joins TRBV11-2 to TRBJ1-2; D is uncertain. Deletions cut 2 bases from V and 5 bases from J, with 6 bases between. This CDR3 has 12 residues. CDR1 and CDR2 from the germline V gene are SGHAT and FQNNGV. The CDR3, as DNA: TGTGCCAGCAGCTTAATCGGTTATGGCTACACCTTC. Translating it yields CASSLIGYGYTF.

This sequence joins TRBV9 and TRBJ2-3; D is unclear. The germline CDR1 and CDR2 sequences are SGDLS and YYNGEE. The CDR3 has 14 residues. V was shortened by 2 bases and J by 1 base, with 8 bases between the two germline ends. CDR3 DNA sequence: TGTGCCAGCAGCGTGTACTCGGGCACAGATACGCAGTATTTT. The encoded protein is CASSVYSGTDTQYF.

The chain links TRBV4-1 to TRBJ2-5; TRBD1 might be the D (6 bases). The tail of the sequence fits TRBJ2-7 better, so the J call may be wrong. The germline CDR1 and CDR2 sequences are MGHRA and YSYEKL. The CDR3 is 15 residues long. CDR3 in DNA: TGCGCCAGCAGCCAAGATTGGGGGACAAACTACGAGCAGTACTTC. Amino acid sequence: CASSQDWGTNYEQYF.

CDR3 DNA: TGTGCCAGCAGTGAAGTGGGAGCGGGAGGGCCCAATGAGCAGTTCTTC. Encoded protein: CASSEVGAGGPNEQFF. The V and J genes are TRBV2 and TRBJ2-1; TRBD2 agrees at 10 bases. The junction had 6 bases not matched to a gene; V was cut back by 1 base and J by 6 bases. CDR1 is SNHLY, CDR2 FYNNEI, per germline. This CDR3 is built from 16 residues.

The V gene is TRBV5-1, the J gene TRBJ2-5; D gene uncertain. Trimming removed 7 bases at V and 4 bases at J, with 14 bases between. The germline gives CDR1 SGHRS, CDR2 YFSETQ. The CDR3 has 13 residues. The CDR3: CASRNAQAETQYF. CDR3 coding DNA: TGCGCCAGCCGCAATGCCCAGGCAGAGACCCAGTACTTC. The entire variable domain, with the rest obtained from reference TRBV5-1 and TRBJ2-5, is as follows: KAGVTQTPRYLIKTRGQQVTLSCSPISGHRSVSWYQQTPGQGLQFLFEYFSETQRNKGNFPGRFSGRQFSNSRSEMNVSTLELGDSALYLCASRNAQAETQYFGPGTRLLVL.

This sequence joins TRBV5-1 and TRBJ1-2, with 10 bases fitting TRBD1. Germline V gene lookup returns CDR1 SGHRS and CDR2 YFSETQ. The CDR3 extends over 16 amino acids. The junction had 7 bases not matched to a gene; V was cut back by 3 bases and J by 2 bases. The CDR3 DNA reads TGCGCCAGCAGCTGGGGGACAGGGGAAAGCAACTATGGCTACACCTTC. This encodes CASSWGTGESNYGYTF.

The chain recombines TRBV27 with TRBJ1-1; TRBD1 matches 9 bases. The trim removed 3 bases at V and 6 bases at J, leaving 2 bases unmatched. This CDR3 has 13 amino acids. Germline CDR1 is MNHEY and CDR2 is SMNVEV (reference sequence). CDR3 loop: CASSFRTGAEAFF. CDR3 sequence (DNA): TGTGCCAGCAGTTTTAGGACAGGGGCTGAAGCTTTCTTT.

The rearrangement joins TRBV15 to TRBJ1-5; D may be TRBD1 (5 bases). Germline V CDR1 and CDR2: LNHNV, YYDKDF (reference sequence). The CDR3 is 15 residues long. V shed 1 base and J shed 4 bases, with 11 bases lying between them. The CDR3 DNA sequence: TGTGCCACCAGCAGAGGGTTGGGGGGGAATCAGCCCCAGCATTTT. Translated, it gives CATSRGLGGNQPQHF. Complete variable domain (other parts from reference TRBV15 and TRBJ1-5): DAMVIQNPRYQVTQFGKPVTLSCSQTLNHNVMYWYQQKSSQAPKLLFHYYDKDFNNEADTPDNFQSRRPNTSFCFLDIRSPGLGDTAMYLCATSRGLGGNQPQHFGDGTRLSIL.

The rearrangement joins TRBV5-1 to TRBJ2-5; 13 nucleotides align to TRBD2. Germline V CDR1 and CDR2: SGHRS, YFSETQ. The ends lost 5 bases at V and 5 bases at J; junction bases unmatched: 15. The CDR3 consists of 18 residues. CDR3 sequence reads: CASRAGTSGVFKGETQYF. In nucleotides, the CDR3 is TGCGCCAGCAGGGCCGGGACTAGCGGGGTTTTCAAGGGGGAGACCCAGTACTTC.

This chain uses TRBV18 with TRBJ2-5; a possible D gene is TRBD1 (6 bases). CDR1 and CDR2 from the germline V gene are KGHSH and LQKENI. The CDR3 runs to 14 residues. The V and J ends lost 3 bases and 2 bases respectively, with 10 bases between them. The CDR3 sequence is CASSPNGQQETQYF. The CDR3 region has the DNA TGTGCCAGCTCACCGAACGGACAGCAAGAGACCCAGTACTTC.

This chain connects TRBV19 to TRBJ1-5; 7 bases are a match to TRBD1. There are 14 residues in the CDR3. V lost 5 bases, J lost 6 bases, and 7 bases stayed unmatched. CDR1 is LNHDA, CDR2 SQIVND, per germline (reference sequence). DNA for the CDR3: TGTGCCAGTAGTGAACAGGGGTTGGGTCAGCCCCAGCATTTT. Translated, it gives CASSEQGLGQPQHF.

The chain joins TRBV7-9 to TRBJ2-1; 8 nucleotides align to TRBD1. The CDR3 runs 15 residues. CDR1 SEHNR and CDR2 FQNEAQ come from the germline V gene (reference sequence). Trimming at V came to 4 bases and at J to 8 bases, leaving 10 bases not matched to a gene. The DNA for the CDR3 is TGTGCCAGCAGCTCAGTACAGGACAGGGTACATGAGCAGTTCTTC. Protein sequence: CASSSVQDRVHEQFF.

CDR3 residues: CASSLLADTYEQYF. CDR3 DNA sequence: TGTGCCAGCAGTTTACTTGCGGACACCTACGAGCAGTACTTC. The chain employs TRBV27 and TRBJ2-7; a possible D gene is TRBD1 (5 bases). Trimming stripped 2 bases from V and 2 bases from J, with 10 bases between. The length of the CDR3 is 14 residues. Germline CDR1 reads MNHEY; CDR2 reads SMNVEV (reference sequence).

The chain is built from TRBV11-2 and TRBJ2-1; 10 bases fit TRBD2. The CDR3 extends over 14 amino acids. V lost 1 base to trimming and J lost 9 bases; unmatched junction nucleotides: 3. Germline values: CDR1 SGHAT, CDR2 FQNNGV. This CDR3 reads CASSLVLAGVEQFF. In nucleotides, the CDR3 is TGTGCCAGCAGCTTAGTTCTAGCGGGAGTTGAGCAGTTCTTC.

The V call is TRBV28, the J call TRBJ1-5; 9 nucleotides align to TRBD1. Trimming cost V 6 bases and J 4 bases; bases outside gene matches: 13. CDR3 length equals 17 residues. Germline V CDR1 and CDR2: MDHEN, SYDVKM. The CDR3 coding sequence is TGTGCCAGCAGCTCAGACAGGGGGGGTATTCGGAATCAGCCCCAGCATTTT. This sequence encodes CASSSDRGGIRNQPQHF.

CDR3 in DNA: TGTGCCAGTAGTGTCCGGGACAGGGGGCACGAGCAGTACTTC. It is translated as CASSVRDRGHEQYF. The rearrangement uses TRBV19 and TRBJ2-7, with 12 bases identical to TRBD1. The CDR3 is 14 residues long. The V and J ends lost 5 bases and 5 bases, in that order; junction bases with no gene match: 4. Per the germline V gene, CDR1 is LNHDA and CDR2 is SQIVND (reference sequence).

The V gene is TRBV9, the J gene TRBJ2-1; D remains unclear. Between the trimmed V and J ends, which lost 1 base and 1 base, there was a span of 15 bases. The CDR3 extends over 17 amino acids. Germline CDR1 reads SGDLS; CDR2 reads YYNGEE. Written as DNA, the CDR3 is TGTGCCAGCAGCGTAAGTAGTCGCGGAGATTCCTACAATGAGCAGTTCTTC. This translates into CASSVSSRGDSYNEQFF.

The gene calls are TRBV6-6 and TRBJ2-3; D unresolved. The CDR3 extends over 16 amino acids. Deletions cut 0 bases from V and 1 base from J, with 11 bases between. Germline V gene sequence: CDR1 MNHNY, CDR2 SVGAGI (reference sequence). This CDR3 is CASSYSMAGGTDTQYF. Written as DNA, the CDR3 is TGTGCCAGCAGTTACTCGATGGCTGGAGGCACAGATACGCAGTATTTT.

The CDR3 region is CAISAGVGQYF. The CDR3 DNA sequence: TGTGCCATCAGTGCCGGGGTGGGGCAGTACTTC. The V gene is TRBV10-3, the J gene TRBJ2-7; possibly TRBD2 for D (5 bases). The CDR3 contains 11 residues. V was shortened by 4 bases and J by 9 bases, with 10 bases between the two germline ends. CDR1 and CDR2 from the germline V gene are ENHRY and SYGVKD.